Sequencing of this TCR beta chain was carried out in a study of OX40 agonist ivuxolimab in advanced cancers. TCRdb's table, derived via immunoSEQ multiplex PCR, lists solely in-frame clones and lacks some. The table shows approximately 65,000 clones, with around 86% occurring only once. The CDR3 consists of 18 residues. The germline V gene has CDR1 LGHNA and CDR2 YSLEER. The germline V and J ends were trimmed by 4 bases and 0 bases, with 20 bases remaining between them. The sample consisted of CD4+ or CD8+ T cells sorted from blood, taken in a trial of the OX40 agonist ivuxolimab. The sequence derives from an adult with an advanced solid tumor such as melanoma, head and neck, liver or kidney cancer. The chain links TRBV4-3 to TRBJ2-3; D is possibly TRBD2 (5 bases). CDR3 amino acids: CASSPKKSGGTSTDTQYF. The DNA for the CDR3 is TGCGCCAGCAGCCCCAAGAAAAGCGGAGGAACTAGCACAGATACGCAGTATTTT.